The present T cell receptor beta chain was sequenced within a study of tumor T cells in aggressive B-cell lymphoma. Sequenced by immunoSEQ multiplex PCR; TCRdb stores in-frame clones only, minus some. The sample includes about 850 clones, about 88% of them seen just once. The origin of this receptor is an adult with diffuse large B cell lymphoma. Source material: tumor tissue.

CDR3 sequence (DNA): TGCGCCAGCAGTGGAGGGGCGTCTAACACTGAAGCTTTCTTT. As protein: CASSGGASNTEAFF. This chain links TRBV5-1 with TRBJ1-1; D may be TRBD1 (5 bases). Germline V gene sequence: CDR1 SGHRS, CDR2 YFSETQ. The length of the CDR3 is 14 residues. V lost 5 bases and J lost 2, with 13 bases in between.